These 31 T cell receptor beta chains share one sample of origin, sequenced in a study of regulatory T cells in long-lasting Graves disease. Arm-PCR of CDR3 regions and iRepertoire HTBI primers were used to build TCR beta libraries. TCRdb called the multiplex PCR reads again in MiXCR, with one record for every CDR3 protein. The sample lists about 470,000 distinct CDR3 sequences, around 21% occurring once. Time point: persistent/refractory GD, antithyroid drugs over 5 years with positive TRAb. PBMC RNA was the source of the TCR library. The starting material was peripheral blood mononuclear cells (PBMCs), obtained when the disease was refractory, from a patient treated with antithyroid drugs. These receptors originate from a female donor with Graves disease.

This clonotype was recorded at least ten times. This chain links TRBV6-2 or TRBV6-3 with TRBJ1-5; 8 bases match TRBD1. This CDR3 is 15 amino acids long. The junction had 6 bases not matched to a gene; V was cut back by 2 bases and J by 6 bases. Germline CDR1 reads MNHEY; CDR2 reads SVGEGT. In DNA, the CDR3 is TGTGCCAGCAGTTACGGGCAGGGGGCTTCTCAGCCCCAGCATTTT. The encoded protein is CASSYGQGASQPQHF.

This clonotype was picked up many times. V and J are TRBV30 and TRBJ2-5, with 8 bases lining up with TRBD1. This CDR3 has 12 amino acids. The germline CDR1 and CDR2 sequences are GTSNPN and SVGIG (reference sequence). Trimming at V came to 8 bases and at J to 5 bases, leaving 7 bases not matched to a gene. The CDR3 DNA reads TGTGCCCGGACAGGGTCGGGGGAGACCCAGTACTTC. Amino acids: CARTGSGETQYF.

This chain connects TRBV7-8 to TRBJ1-6; a possible D gene is TRBD1 (6 bases). Trimming took off 5 bases at V and 10 bases at J, with 24 bases between the two ends. Germline CDR1 and CDR2: SGHVS and FQNEAQ. The CDR3 is made up of 17 amino acids. The CDR3 DNA sequence: TGTGCCAGCAGCCCGCGGCAGGGGATCCCCTCAGGGTCACCCCTCCACTTT. It encodes CASSPRQGIPSGSPLHF.

V and J are TRBV27 and TRBJ2-7; perhaps D is TRBD1 or TRBD2 (5 bases each). Germline CDR1 is MNHEY and CDR2 is SMNVEV (reference sequence). Trimming cost V 0 bases and J 3 bases, with 12 bases left between them. The CDR3 is 15 amino acids. Written as DNA, the CDR3 is TGTGCCAGCAGTTTATCGCCCACGGGGCTCTACGAGCAGTACTTC. Translation gives CASSLSPTGLYEQYF.

This clonotype occurred a few times. The V call is TRBV6-1, the J call TRBJ2-7; D is perhaps TRBD1 (6 bases). The CDR3 loop spans 16 amino acids. V was clipped by 7 bases and J by 2 bases, with 21 bases between them. CDR1 is MNHNS and CDR2 is SASEGT in the germline V gene. The CDR3 DNA reads TGTGCCAGCACCTCCGGGACACTAAGTGCACCCTACGAGCAGTACTTC. It yields the protein CASTSGTLSAPYEQYF.

This clonotype has ten or more counts. The genes are TRBV2 and TRBJ2-2; TRBD2 might be the D (5 bases). With 2 bases removed from V and 5 bases from J, the gap between germline ends came to 12 bases. CDR3 size: 15 residues. Germline V gene lookup returns CDR1 SNHLY and CDR2 FYNNEI. The CDR3 region has the DNA TGTGCCAGCAGTGAACAACTAGTTCCAACCGGGGAGCTGTTTTTT. Translation gives CASSEQLVPTGELFF.

This clonotype came up many times. The V gene is TRBV6-9, the J gene TRBJ2-7; D perhaps matches TRBD1 (5 bases). The germline V and J ends were trimmed by 4 bases and 1 base, with 8 bases remaining between them. The CDR3 is 13 residues long. Germline V gene lookup returns CDR1 MNHGY and CDR2 SVAAGI. DNA of the CDR3: TGTGCCAGCAGTTCGGCAGGGTCCTACGAGCAGTACTTC. Encoded protein: CASSSAGSYEQYF.

In this sample, this clonotype turned up a few times. This rearrangement joins TRBV4-2 to TRBJ2-7; D not certain. CDR1 is LGHNA and CDR2 is YNFKEQ in the germline V gene. The CDR3 loop spans 14 amino acids. Trimming stripped 6 bases from V and 0 bases from J, with 12 bases between. CDR3 coding DNA: TGTGCCAGCAGTCTGACGCTTACCTCCTACGAGCAGTACTTC. Amino acid sequence: CASSLTLTSYEQYF.

This clonotype appeared a few times. This sequence joins TRBV6-1 and TRBJ2-7; 10 bases align to TRBD2. V lost 7 bases to trimming and J lost 12 bases; unmatched junction nucleotides: 12. Germline-derived CDR1 and CDR2 are MNHNS and SASEGT. The CDR3 has 13 amino acids. The DNA of the CDR3 is TGTGCCAGCAACCCAGCGGGAGGGCCAACGAGGTACTTC. Protein sequence: CASNPAGGPTRYF.

CDR3 region: CASSTGVGSPYEQYF. The CDR3 coding sequence is TGTGCCAGCAGCACAGGGGTGGGCAGCCCCTACGAGCAGTACTTC. The chain is built from TRBV7-9 and TRBJ2-7; 7 bases are shared with TRBD1. With 5 bases clipped from V and 2 bases from J, the junction kept 9 bases outside the gene matches. Germline CDR1 is SEHNR and CDR2 is FQNEAQ (reference sequence). This CDR3 is built from 15 residues. Variable domain in full (rest from reference TRBV7-9 and TRBJ2-7): DTGVSQNPRHKITKRGQNVTFRCDPISEHNRLYWYRQTLGQGPEFLTYFQNEAQLEKSRLLSDRFSAERPKGSFSTLEIQRTEQGDSAMYLCASSTGVGSPYEQYFGPGTRLTVT.

This chain links TRBV30 with TRBJ2-7; 8 bases line up with TRBD1. The length of the CDR3 is 14 residues. Germline assignment: CDR1 GTSNPN and CDR2 SVGIG (reference sequence). J lost 3 bases, V lost 4 bases, and 8 bases had no gene match. CDR3 sequence (DNA): TGTGCCTGGATTCCCGGGACAGGTCACTACGAGCAGTACTTC. Translation: CAWIPGTGHYEQYF.

The rearrangement links TRBV4-3 to TRBJ1-2, with D maybe TRBD1 (5 bases). Trimming left V 1 base short and J 6 bases short, with 12 bases between. The CDR3 covers 14 residues. Germline-derived CDR1 and CDR2 are LGHNA and YSLEER. The CDR3 here is CASSQGSGGDGYTF. The CDR3 DNA is TGCGCCAGCAGCCAAGGGAGTGGGGGAGATGGCTACACCTTC.

This clonotype was counted a few times. In nucleotides, the CDR3 is TGTGCCAGCAGCGCGATACAGGGCAACACTGAAGCTTTCTTT. This encodes CASSAIQGNTEAFF. V gene TRBV7-8 combines with J gene TRBJ1-1; D is perhaps TRBD1 (6 bases). V lost 5 bases and J 2 bases, leaving 12 bases between the germline ends. Germline CDR1 reads SGHVS; CDR2 reads FQNEAQ. The CDR3 is 14 amino acids. Full variable domain (outside the CDR3, taken from reference TRBV7-8 and TRBJ1-1): GAGVSQSPRYKVAKRGQDVALRCDPISGHVSLFWYQQALGQGPEFLTYFQNEAQLDKSGLPSDRFFAERPEGSVSTLKIQRTQQEDSAVYLCASSAIQGNTEAFFGQGTRLTVV.

This chain links TRBV28 with TRBJ2-1; TRBD2 might be the D (5 bases). The CDR3 extends over 16 amino acids. Looked up from germline, CDR1 is MDHEN and CDR2 is SYDVKM. The V gene lost 5 bases and the J gene lost 6 bases, with 20 bases spanning the gap. This chain's CDR3 is CASSGLQRVEGNEQFF. The CDR3 DNA reads TGTGCCAGCAGTGGATTACAAAGGGTAGAGGGCAATGAGCAGTTCTTC.

This clonotype has a count of ten or more. The chain employs TRBV3-1 and TRBJ2-2, with unresolved D. CDR1 LGHDT and CDR2 YNNKEL come from the germline V gene (reference sequence). This CDR3 has 14 residues. The V end lost 1 base, the J end lost 2 bases, and 5 bases lay between the germline ends. The CDR3 region has the DNA TGTGCCAGCAGCCAAGCCGGAAACACCGGGGAGCTGTTTTTT. It translates to CASSQAGNTGELFF.

This clonotype was seen a few times. This chain joins TRBV4-1 and TRBJ2-7; the D call may be TRBD1 or TRBD2 (5 bases each). V was trimmed by 0 bases and J by 2 bases, leaving 8 bases between them. Germline V lookup: CDR1 MGHRA, CDR2 YSYEKL. This CDR3 region has 14 residues. CDR3 nucleotide sequence: TGCGCCAGCAGCCAAGAGGGGCGGGCCTACGAGCAGTACTTC. Translation: CASSQEGRAYEQYF.

Ten or more counts support this clonotype. V and J are TRBV2 and TRBJ2-4; D possibly uses TRBD1 or TRBD2 (6 bases each). V gave up 4 bases and J gave up 8 bases, with 15 bases separating them. The CDR3 totals 14 residues. Germline values: CDR1 SNHLY, CDR2 FYNNEI. The chain's CDR3 is CASSGGQGGHIQYF. The CDR3, as DNA: TGTGCCAGCAGTGGGGGACAAGGGGGGCACATTCAGTACTTC.

This clonotype was seen at least ten times. The rearrangement joins TRBV20-1 to TRBJ1-5; D perhaps matches TRBD1 (6 bases). The V and J ends lost 6 bases and 4 bases respectively, with 10 bases between them. CDR3 length: 12 amino acids. CDR1 and CDR2 (germline): DFQATT, SNEGSKA (reference sequence). CDR3: CSARTANQPQHF. In DNA, the CDR3 is TGCAGTGCGCGGACAGCTAATCAGCCCCAGCATTTT.

The chain employs TRBV24-1 and TRBJ2-2, with D hard to call. The V end was cut by 5 bases, the J end by 6 bases, with 9 bases between. The CDR3 has 13 amino acids. Per the germline V gene, CDR1 is KGHDR and CDR2 is SFDVKD. Here the CDR3 DNA reads TGTGCCACCAGTGGCTCGCGGTCCGGGGAGCTGTTTTTT. Translating it yields CATSGSRSGELFF.

This clonotype was observed a handful of times. The chain links TRBV30 to TRBJ2-7, with 11 nucleotides matching TRBD2. CDR1 and CDR2 (germline): GTSNPN, SVGIG (reference sequence). Unmatched junction bases numbered 6, after V lost 5 bases and J lost 0 bases. The CDR3 is 15 residues long. The CDR3 loop reads CAWGLAGDTSYEQYF. DNA of the CDR3: TGTGCCTGGGGACTAGCGGGCGACACCTCCTACGAGCAGTACTTC.

This clonotype was observed many times. V usage is TRBV30 and J usage is TRBJ1-2; D is ambiguous. V was cut by 0 bases and J by 4 bases, with 15 bases left in between. This CDR3 has 15 residues. Germline CDR1 reads GTSNPN; CDR2 reads SVGIG (reference sequence). CDR3 residues: CAWSVRLPSRYGYTF. The CDR3 region has the DNA TGTGCCTGGAGTGTACGTCTTCCTTCACGCTATGGCTACACCTTC. Supplemented by reference TRBV30 and TRBJ1-2, the full variable domain reads SQTIHQWPATLVQPVGSPLSLECTVEGTSNPNLYWYRQAAGRGLQLLFYSVGIGQISSEVPQNLSASRPQDRQFILSSKKLLLSDSGFYLCAWSVRLPSRYGYTFGSGTRLTVV.

This clonotype has at least ten counts. V is TRBV7-8 and J is TRBJ2-5, with D hard to call. In germline, CDR1 is SGHVS, CDR2 FQNEAQ. The CDR3 is 15 residues long. V was clipped by 1 base and J by 1 base, with 10 bases between them. The CDR3 region has the DNA TGTGCCAGCAGCTTAGATAGCCGGCCCCAAGAGACCCAGTACTTC. This encodes CASSLDSRPQETQYF.

Worth noting for this clonotype: A much larger clone lies a single base off, so this may be a read error. Lacking the conserved final phenylalanine or tryptophan, this CDR3 likely reflects a read error. V gene TRBV6-5 combines with J gene TRBJ2-7, with D perhaps TRBD2 (6 bases). CDR1 and CDR2 (germline): MNHEY, SVGAGI. This CDR3 has 15 residues. V lost 2 bases and J 4 bases, leaving 15 bases between the germline ends. The CDR3, as DNA: TGTGCCAGCAGTTACCCTCGGACCGCGGGATACGAGCAGTACTAC. Protein sequence: CASSYPRTAGYEQYY.

Regarding this clonotype: This sequence may be a read error, since a much larger clone differs from it by one base. The genes are TRBV7-9 and TRBJ1-1, with D possibly matching TRBD1 (6 bases). Germline CDR1 is SEHNR and CDR2 is FQNEAQ (reference sequence). The CDR3 consists of 14 residues. CDR3 DNA sequence: TGTGCCAGCGGTCAAGACAGGAGCTACACTGAAGCTTCCTTT. The encoded protein is CASGQDRSYTEASF. Variable domain in full (rest from reference TRBV7-9 and TRBJ1-1): DTGVSQNPRHKITKRGQNVTFRCDPISEHNRLYWYRQTLGQGPEFLTYFQNEAQLEKSRLLSDRFSAERPKGSFSTLEIQRTEQGDSAMYLCASGQDRSYTEASFGQGTRLTVV.

This sequence joins TRBV14 and TRBJ1-2; D not resolved. The V gene lost 0 bases and the J gene lost 4 bases, with 9 bases spanning the gap. This CDR3 is 14 amino acids long. Germline V gene data show CDR1 as SGHDN and CDR2 as FVKESK. CDR3 residues: CASSQDEAIYGYTF. Here the CDR3 DNA reads TGTGCCAGCAGCCAAGATGAGGCGATCTATGGCTACACCTTC.

V and J are TRBV7-9 and TRBJ2-2, with D unresolved. Germline-derived CDR1 and CDR2 are SEHNR and FQNEAQ (reference sequence). Between the trimmed V and J ends, which lost 5 bases and 8 bases, there was a span of 15 bases. The CDR3 consists of 14 residues. CDR3 loop: CASSLSDTAGELFF. For the CDR3, the DNA is TGTGCCAGCAGCCTAAGCGATACGGCGGGGGAGCTGTTTTTT.

The rearrangement links TRBV19 to TRBJ1-5; a possible D gene is TRBD1 (5 bases). The CDR3 sequence is 15 residues long. Trimming stripped 10 bases from V and 3 bases from J, with 19 bases between. From germline, CDR1 is LNHDA and CDR2 SQIVND (reference sequence). CDR3 amino acids: CATTFQGRFNQPQHF. The DNA for the CDR3 is TGTGCCACCACGTTCCAGGGCAGATTCAATCAGCCCCAGCATTTT.

This clonotype showed up many times. This sequence joins TRBV29-1 and TRBJ2-7, with D perhaps TRBD1 (5 bases). The germline V and J ends were trimmed by 7 bases and 3 bases, with 13 bases remaining between them. CDR1 and CDR2 from the germline V gene are SQVTM and ANQGSEA. CDR3 length equals 12 residues. CDR3 nucleotides: TGCAGCGGAGGAGACAGTGGCTACGAGCAGTACTTC. This gives the protein CSGGDSGYEQYF.

The rearrangement joins TRBV20-1 to TRBJ2-3, with D perhaps TRBD2 (6 bases). The V end was cut by 4 bases, the J end by 0 bases, with 17 bases between. This CDR3 region has 16 residues. CDR1 and CDR2 from the germline V gene are DFQATT and SNEGSKA (reference sequence). CDR3 in amino acids: CSAIGGRGPSTDTQYF. Written as DNA, the CDR3 is TGCAGTGCTATTGGCGGGCGGGGCCCTAGCACAGATACGCAGTATTTT.

This clonotype was detected many times. The chain employs TRBV27 and TRBJ1-5; the D is unclear. The CDR3 contains 14 residues. V was clipped by 2 bases and J by 9 bases, with 14 bases between them. From germline, CDR1 is MNHEY and CDR2 SMNVEV (reference sequence). CDR3 sequence (DNA): TGTGCCAGCAGTTTAACCGGGAGTTTGAGGCCCCAGCATTTT. It yields the protein CASSLTGSLRPQHF.

Many counts were recorded for this clonotype. V and J are TRBV12-3 or TRBV12-4 and TRBJ1-2, with 7 nucleotides matching TRBD1. J was trimmed by 7 bases and V by 6 bases; bases with no gene match: 8. CDR3 length: 13 amino acids. The CDR3 region has the DNA TGTGCCAGCAGGCCTACAGGGGCTGCTGGCTACACCTTC. Protein sequence: CASRPTGAAGYTF.